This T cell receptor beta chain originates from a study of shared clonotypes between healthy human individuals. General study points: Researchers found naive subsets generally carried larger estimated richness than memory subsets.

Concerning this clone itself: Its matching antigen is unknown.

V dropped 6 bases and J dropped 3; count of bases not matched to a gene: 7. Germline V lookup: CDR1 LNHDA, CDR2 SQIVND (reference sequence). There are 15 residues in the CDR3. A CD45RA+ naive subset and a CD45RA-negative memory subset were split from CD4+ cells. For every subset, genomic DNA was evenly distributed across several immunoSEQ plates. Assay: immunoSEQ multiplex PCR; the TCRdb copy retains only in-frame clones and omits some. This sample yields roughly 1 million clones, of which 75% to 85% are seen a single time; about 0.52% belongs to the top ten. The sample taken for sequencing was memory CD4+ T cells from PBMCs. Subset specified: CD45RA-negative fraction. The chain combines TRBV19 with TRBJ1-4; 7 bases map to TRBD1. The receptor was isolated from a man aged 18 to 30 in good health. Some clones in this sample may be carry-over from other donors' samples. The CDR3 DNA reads TGTGCCAGTAGGACCACAGGGACAGCTAATGAAAAACTGTTTTTT. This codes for CASRTTGTANEKLFF.